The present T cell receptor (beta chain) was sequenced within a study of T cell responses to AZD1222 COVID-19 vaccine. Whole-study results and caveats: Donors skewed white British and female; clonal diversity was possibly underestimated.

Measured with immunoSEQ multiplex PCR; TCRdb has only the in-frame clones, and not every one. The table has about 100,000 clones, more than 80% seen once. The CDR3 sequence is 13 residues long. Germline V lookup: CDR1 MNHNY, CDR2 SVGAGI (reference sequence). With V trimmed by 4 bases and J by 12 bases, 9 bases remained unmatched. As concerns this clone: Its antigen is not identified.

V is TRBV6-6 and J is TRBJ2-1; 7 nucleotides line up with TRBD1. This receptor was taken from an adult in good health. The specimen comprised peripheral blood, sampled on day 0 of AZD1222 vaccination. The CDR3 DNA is TGTGCCAGCAGTTCGCAGGGGGATGGAGTGCAGTTCTTC. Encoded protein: CASSSQGDGVQFF.